These 5 T cell receptor beta chains came from one sample sequenced in a study of identical twins. TCRdb re-analysed the 5' RACE reads in MiXCR, keeping a single row per CDR3 protein. Of 1.5 million to 2 million distinct CDR3 sequences listed, less than 35% are singletons. What was sequenced was cord blood. These receptors were collected from a newborn girl in good health.

This clonotype occurred a few times. The chain is built from TRBV10-3 and TRBJ1-1; TRBD1 might be the D (5 bases). Trimming removed 2 bases at V and 5 bases at J, with 30 bases between. This CDR3 spans 20 amino acids. Germline V gives CDR1 ENHRY, CDR2 SYGVKD. The DNA of the CDR3 is TGTGCCATCAGTGAGCCGGACCTCAGGGACTCCCTACCCCGATCGACTGAAGCTTTCTTT. Its translation: CAISEPDLRDSLPRSTEAFF.

This sequence joins TRBV27 and TRBJ2-3; 7 bases match TRBD1. The CDR3 is 17 amino acids. Germline V gives CDR1 MNHEY, CDR2 SMNVEV (reference sequence). J gave up 1 base and V 6 bases, and 13 bases lay outside the gene matches. CDR3 coding DNA: TGTGCCAGCAGCCTCGACAGGGCCCAACTACGCACAGATACGCAGTATTTT. It yields the protein CASSLDRAQLRTDTQYF.

A single count supports this clonotype. The gene calls are TRBV5-4 and TRBJ2-1; a weak D match, TRBD2 (5 bases). V gave up 4 bases and J gave up 3 bases, with 20 bases separating them. The length of the CDR3 is 17 residues. The germline V gene encodes CDR1 SGHNT and CDR2 YYREEE (reference sequence). The CDR3, as DNA: TGTGCCAGCAGCGTCCCTAGCAAGCCCTATATCTACAATGAGCAGTTCTTC. This gives the protein CASSVPSKPYIYNEQFF.

This clonotype came up a few times. The chain couples TRBV30 to TRBJ1-2, with a weak D call TRBD1 (6 bases). V lost 4 bases, J lost 1 base, and 10 bases lay in between. Germline assignment: CDR1 GTSNPN and CDR2 SVGIG (reference sequence). The CDR3 runs 13 residues. DNA of the CDR3: TGTGCCTGGAATGGGGGCGTTAACTATGGCTACACCTTC. Translated, it gives CAWNGGVNYGYTF.

This chain uses TRBV6-1 with TRBJ2-4, with D tentatively TRBD2 (5 bases). The CDR3 has 18 residues. The V end was cut by 5 bases, the J end by 13 bases, with 33 bases between. The germline V gene encodes CDR1 MNHNS and CDR2 SASEGT. The CDR3 sequence is CASSPFFGVSEISYGQYF. The CDR3, as DNA: TGTGCCAGCAGTCCTTTCTTCGGGGTGAGCGAAATCTCCTACGGGCAGTACTTC.